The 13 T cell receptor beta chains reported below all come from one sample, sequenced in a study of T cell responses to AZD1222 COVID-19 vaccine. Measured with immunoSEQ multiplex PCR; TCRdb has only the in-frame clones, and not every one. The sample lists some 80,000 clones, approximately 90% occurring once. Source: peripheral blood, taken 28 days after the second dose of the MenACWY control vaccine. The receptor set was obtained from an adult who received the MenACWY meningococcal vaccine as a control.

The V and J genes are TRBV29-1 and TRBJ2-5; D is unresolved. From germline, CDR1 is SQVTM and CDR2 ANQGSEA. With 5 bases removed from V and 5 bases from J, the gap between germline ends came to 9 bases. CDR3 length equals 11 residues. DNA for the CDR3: TGCAGCGTTTCAAGTTCGGAGACCCAGTACTTC. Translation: CSVSSSETQYF.

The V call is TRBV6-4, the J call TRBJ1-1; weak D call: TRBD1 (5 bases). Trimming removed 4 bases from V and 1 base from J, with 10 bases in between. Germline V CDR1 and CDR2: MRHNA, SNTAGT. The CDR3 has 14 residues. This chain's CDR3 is CASSVSGGNTEAFF. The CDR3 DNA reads TGTGCCAGCAGTGTATCGGGGGGGAACACTGAAGCTTTCTTT.

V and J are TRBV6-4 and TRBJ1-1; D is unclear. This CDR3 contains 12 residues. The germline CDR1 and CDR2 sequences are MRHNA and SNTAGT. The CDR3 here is CASPGSATEAFF. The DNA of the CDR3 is TGTGCAAGTCCGGGATCCGCCACTGAAGCTTTCTTT.

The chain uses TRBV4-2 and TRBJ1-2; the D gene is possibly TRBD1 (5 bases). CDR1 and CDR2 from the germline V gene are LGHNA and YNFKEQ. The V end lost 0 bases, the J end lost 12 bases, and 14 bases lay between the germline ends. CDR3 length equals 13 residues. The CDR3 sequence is CASSQEGQGLNTF. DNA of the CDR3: TGTGCCAGCAGCCAAGAGGGTCAGGGACTGAACACCTTC.

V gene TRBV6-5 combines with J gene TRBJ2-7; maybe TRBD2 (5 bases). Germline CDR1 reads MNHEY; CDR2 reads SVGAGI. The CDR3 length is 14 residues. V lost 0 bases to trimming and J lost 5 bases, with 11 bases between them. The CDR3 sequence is CASSYSTSPHEQYF. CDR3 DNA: TGTGCCAGCAGTTACTCAACTAGTCCCCACGAGCAGTACTTC.

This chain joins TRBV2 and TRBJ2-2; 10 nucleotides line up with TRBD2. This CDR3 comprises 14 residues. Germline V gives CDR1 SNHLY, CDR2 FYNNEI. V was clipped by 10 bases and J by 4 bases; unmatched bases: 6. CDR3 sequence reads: CATGERGGTGELFF. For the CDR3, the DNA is TGTGCCACTGGCGAGCGGGGGGGCACCGGGGAGCTGTTTTTT.

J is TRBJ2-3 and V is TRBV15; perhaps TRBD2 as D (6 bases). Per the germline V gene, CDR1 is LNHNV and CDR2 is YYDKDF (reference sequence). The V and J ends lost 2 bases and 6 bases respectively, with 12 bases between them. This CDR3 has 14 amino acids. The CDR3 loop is CATSRRLEVDTQYF. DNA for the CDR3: TGTGCCACCAGCAGAAGACTAGAGGTGGATACGCAGTATTTT.

CDR3 region: CASSSLGGTEAFF. As DNA, the CDR3 is TGTGCCAGCAGCTCCTTGGGGGGAACTGAAGCTTTCTTT. The chain recombines TRBV7-2 with TRBJ1-1; weak D call: TRBD1 (5 bases). CDR1 and CDR2 from the germline V gene are SGHTA and FQGNSA. CDR3 length equals 13 residues. Between the trimmed V and J ends, which lost 4 bases and 5 bases, there was a span of 11 bases.

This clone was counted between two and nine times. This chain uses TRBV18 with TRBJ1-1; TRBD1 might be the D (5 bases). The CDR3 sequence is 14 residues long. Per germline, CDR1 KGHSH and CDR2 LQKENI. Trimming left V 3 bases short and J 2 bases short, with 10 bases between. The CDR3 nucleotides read TGTGCCAGCTCACCGACGGACACTAACACTGAAGCTTTCTTT. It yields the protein CASSPTDTNTEAFF.

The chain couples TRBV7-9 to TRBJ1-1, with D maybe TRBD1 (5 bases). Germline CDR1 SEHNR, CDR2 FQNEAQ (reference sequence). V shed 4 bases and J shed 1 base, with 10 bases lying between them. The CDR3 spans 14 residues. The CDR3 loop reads CASSSGLQNTEAFF. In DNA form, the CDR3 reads TGTGCCAGCAGCTCGGGACTCCAGAACACTGAAGCTTTCTTT.

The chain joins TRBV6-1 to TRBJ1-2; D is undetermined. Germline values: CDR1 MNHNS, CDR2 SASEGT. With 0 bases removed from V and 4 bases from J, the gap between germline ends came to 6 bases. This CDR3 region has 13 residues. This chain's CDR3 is CASSEAESYGYTF. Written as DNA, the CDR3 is TGTGCCAGCAGTGAAGCGGAGAGCTATGGCTACACCTTC.

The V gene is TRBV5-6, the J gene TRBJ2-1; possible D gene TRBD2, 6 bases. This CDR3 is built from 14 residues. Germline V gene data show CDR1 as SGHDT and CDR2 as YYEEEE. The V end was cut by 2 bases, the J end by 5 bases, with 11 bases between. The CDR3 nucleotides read TGTGCCAGCAGCTTCGGAGGGGTCCACAATGAGCAGTTCTTC. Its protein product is CASSFGGVHNEQFF.

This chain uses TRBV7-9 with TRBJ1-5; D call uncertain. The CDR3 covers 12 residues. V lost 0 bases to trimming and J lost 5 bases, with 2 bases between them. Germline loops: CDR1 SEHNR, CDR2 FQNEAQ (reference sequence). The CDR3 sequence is CASSLADQPQHF. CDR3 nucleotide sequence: TGTGCCAGCAGCTTAGCGGATCAGCCCCAGCATTTT. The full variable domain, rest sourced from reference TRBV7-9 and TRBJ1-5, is DTGVSQNPRHKITKRGQNVTFRCDPISEHNRLYWYRQTLGQGPEFLTYFQNEAQLEKSRLLSDRFSAERPKGSFSTLEIQRTEQGDSAMYLCASSLADQPQHFGDGTRLSIL.